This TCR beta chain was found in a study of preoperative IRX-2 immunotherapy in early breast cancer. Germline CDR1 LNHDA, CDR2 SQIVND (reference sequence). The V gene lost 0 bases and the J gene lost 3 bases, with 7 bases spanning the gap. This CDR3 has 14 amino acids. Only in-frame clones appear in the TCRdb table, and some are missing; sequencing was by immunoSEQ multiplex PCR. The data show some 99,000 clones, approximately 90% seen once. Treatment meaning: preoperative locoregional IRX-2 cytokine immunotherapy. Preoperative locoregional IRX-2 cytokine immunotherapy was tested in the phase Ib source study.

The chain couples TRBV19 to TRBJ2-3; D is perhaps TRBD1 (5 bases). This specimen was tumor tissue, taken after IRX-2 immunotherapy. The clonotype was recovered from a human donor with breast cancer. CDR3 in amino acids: CASSIERGTDTQYF. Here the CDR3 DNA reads TGTGCCAGTAGTATAGAAAGGGGAACAGATACGCAGTATTTT.